These 20 T cell receptor beta chains were sequenced from one sample in a study of blood T cell repertoires in COVID-19. Repertoires were generated with immunoSEQ multiplex PCR, while TCRdb's copy carries only in-frame clones and drops some. The table has 120,000 to 150,000 clones, about 76% seen once. Sequencing was carried out using peripheral blood. The receptors come from an elderly man with acute or convalescent COVID-19.

This clone has a handful of counts. The genes are TRBV6-1 and TRBJ1-5; weak D call: TRBD1 (5 bases). The germline CDR1 and CDR2 sequences are MNHNS and SASEGT. Trimming removed 3 bases at V and 7 bases at J, with 19 bases between. This CDR3 spans 16 amino acids. CDR3 sequence reads: CASSDPPGRVGQPQHF. The DNA of the CDR3 is TGTGCCAGCAGTGATCCCCCGGGCAGGGTTGGCCAGCCCCAGCATTTT.

The rearrangement uses TRBV6-1 and TRBJ2-7, with 9 bases lining up with TRBD1. V lost 4 bases to trimming and J lost 11 bases; unmatched junction nucleotides: 24. Germline V gene lookup returns CDR1 MNHNS and CDR2 SASEGT. CDR3 length: 18 residues. Here the CDR3 reads CASSASGTGSSLRGPKYF. CDR3 DNA: TGTGCCAGCAGTGCCTCCGGGACAGGGTCTTCCCTACGAGGTCCGAAGTACTTC.

The rearrangement links TRBV18 to TRBJ2-1, with 13 bases identical to TRBD2. Trimming cost V 6 bases and J 10 bases; bases outside gene matches: 9. The V gene's germline CDR1 is KGHSH and CDR2 LQKENI. This CDR3 has 15 amino acids. CDR3 loop: CASSPGLAGVWEQFF. The CDR3 DNA reads as TGTGCCAGCTCCCCCGGACTAGCGGGGGTATGGGAGCAGTTCTTC. Together with reference TRBV18 and TRBJ2-1, the CDR3 gives the full variable domain: NAGVMQNPRHLVRRRGQEARLRCSPMKGHSHVYWYRQLPEEGLKFMVYLQKENIIDESGMPKERFSAEFPKEGPSILRIQQVVRGDSAAYFCASSPGLAGVWEQFFGPGTRLTVL.

The chain combines TRBV7-2 with TRBJ2-5, with TRBD2 identical over 9 bases. V gave up 2 bases and J gave up 3 bases; unmatched junction bases: 4. Germline-derived CDR1 and CDR2 are SGHTA and FQGNSA. This CDR3 has 15 amino acids. The CDR3 DNA sequence: TGTGCCAGCAGCTTACGTCGACTAGCGGAAGAGACCCAGTACTTC. This sequence encodes CASSLRRLAEETQYF.

This chain links TRBV10-3 with TRBJ1-5, with TRBD1 identical over 7 bases. V lost 3 bases and J lost 0; bases outside the gene matches: 8. The V gene's germline CDR1 is ENHRY and CDR2 SYGVKD. The CDR3 covers 17 residues. CDR3 in amino acids: CAISDPLEGASNQPQHF. In DNA form, the CDR3 reads TGTGCCATCAGTGATCCGCTGGAGGGGGCTAGCAATCAGCCCCAGCATTTT.

The V and J genes are TRBV29-1 and TRBJ2-2; 7 bases line up with TRBD1. With 6 bases clipped from V and 1 base from J, the junction kept 5 bases outside the gene matches. This CDR3 contains 14 residues. Germline CDR1 is SQVTM and CDR2 is ANQGSEA. This chain's CDR3 is CSVRQGMNTGELFF. As DNA, the CDR3 is TGCAGCGTCCGACAGGGTATGAACACCGGGGAGCTGTTTTTT.

The chain links TRBV19 to TRBJ2-7, with 10 bases aligning to TRBD1. The CDR3 sequence is 14 residues long. Germline V gives CDR1 LNHDA, CDR2 SQIVND (reference sequence). V gave up 5 bases and J gave up 3 bases; unmatched junction bases: 4. In nucleotides, the CDR3 is TGTGCCAGTAGTGTGACAGGGGGCGACTACGAGCAGTACTTC. Translation gives CASSVTGGDYEQYF.

V gene TRBV7-8 combines with J gene TRBJ2-7; D call uncertain. The CDR3 has 13 amino acids. The germline V gene encodes CDR1 SGHVS and CDR2 FQNEAQ. V was cut by 4 bases and J by 6 bases, with 13 bases left in between. The CDR3 loop is CASSSRVVREQYF. Written as DNA, the CDR3 is TGTGCCAGCAGCTCTCGTGTAGTTCGCGAGCAGTACTTC.

This rearrangement joins TRBV20-1 to TRBJ2-2; D call uncertain. This CDR3 has 13 amino acids. Germline CDR1 DFQATT, CDR2 SNEGSKA (reference sequence). Trimming stripped 3 bases from V and 4 bases from J, with 9 bases between. Here the CDR3 DNA reads TGCAGTGCTAGTGGCCGCGGCACCGGGGAGCTGTTTTTT. Protein product: CSASGRGTGELFF.

V gene TRBV18 combines with J gene TRBJ1-2, with TRBD1 as a possible D gene (6 bases). Germline CDR1 is KGHSH and CDR2 is LQKENI. This CDR3 is built from 12 residues. Trimming removed 5 bases at V and 4 bases at J, with 8 bases between. The CDR3 sequence: CASSIRGYGYTF. The CDR3 region has the DNA TGTGCCAGCTCAATCAGGGGCTATGGCTACACCTTC.

The rearrangement links TRBV5-1 to TRBJ1-1; D gene ambiguous. With 4 bases removed from V and 1 base from J, the gap between germline ends came to 11 bases. This CDR3 comprises 14 residues. CDR1 SGHRS and CDR2 YFSETQ come from the germline V gene. This CDR3 reads CASSLPTANTEAFF. The CDR3, as DNA: TGCGCCAGCAGCCTCCCTACAGCGAACACTGAAGCTTTCTTT.

This sequence joins TRBV19 and TRBJ1-5; the D is unclear. V lost 3 bases and J lost 4, with 10 bases in between. Germline values: CDR1 LNHDA, CDR2 SQIVND (reference sequence). The CDR3 runs to 14 residues. CDR3 DNA sequence: TGTGCCAGTAGTATCACAACGGAGAATCAGCCCCAGCATTTT. Translating gives CASSITTENQPQHF. Looking up the rest from reference TRBV19 and TRBJ1-5 gives the full variable domain: DGGITQSPKYLFRKEGQNVTLSCEQNLNHDAMYWYRQDPGQGLRLIYYSQIVNDFQKGDIAEGYSVSREKKESFPLTVTSAQKNPTAFYLCASSITTENQPQHFGDGTRLSIL.

Worth noting for this clone: A junction boundary mismatches the germline segment, possibly from a read error. The rearrangement uses TRBV2 and TRBJ2-3, with D hard to call. The CDR3 is 12 residues long. Germline-derived CDR1 and CDR2 are SNHLY and FYNNEI. The CDR3 reads CASTERGDTQYF. In DNA form, the CDR3 reads TGTGCCAGCACTGAACGAGGAGATACGCAGTATTTT.

This clone is a singleton in its sample. This chain links TRBV6-2 or TRBV6-3 with TRBJ1-5; D uncertain. V lost 2 bases and J 5 bases, leaving 7 bases between the germline ends. Germline CDR1 MNHEY, CDR2 SVGEGT. The CDR3 is made up of 13 amino acids. The CDR3: CASSYARHQPQHF. In nucleotides, the CDR3 is TGTGCCAGCAGTTACGCCAGGCATCAGCCCCAGCATTTT.

The chain has TRBV30 and TRBJ1-1; 7 bases map to TRBD1. The V gene end was trimmed by 2 bases and the J gene end by 1 base; junction bases not matched to a gene: 7. The CDR3 has 15 amino acids. Germline V CDR1 and CDR2: GTSNPN, SVGIG (reference sequence). CDR3 protein: CAWSKNRGGNTEAFF. The CDR3 region has the DNA TGTGCCTGGAGTAAGAACAGGGGAGGGAACACTGAAGCTTTCTTT.

V gene TRBV28 combines with J gene TRBJ2-7; TRBD2 might be the D (6 bases). Trimming removed 7 bases at V and 2 bases at J, with 12 bases between. The CDR3 is 13 amino acids. Germline V lookup: CDR1 MDHEN, CDR2 SYDVKM. The CDR3 bases are TGTGCCAGCATACGGGGGAACCCCTACGAGCAGTACTTC. This codes for CASIRGNPYEQYF.

The CDR3 DNA sequence: TGTGCCAGCATCAGGACATCTGAAGCTTTCTTT. Amino acids: CASIRTSEAFF. The chain uses TRBV12-3 or TRBV12-4 and TRBJ1-1, with D maybe TRBD1 (5 bases). This CDR3 has 11 amino acids. V lost 7 bases, J lost 6 bases, and 9 bases lay in between.

V is TRBV2 and J is TRBJ1-5; D possibly corresponds to TRBD1 (5 bases). V was clipped by 1 base and J by 7 bases, with 11 bases between them. The CDR3 contains 14 residues. Germline V lookup: CDR1 SNHLY, CDR2 FYNNEI. The CDR3 bases are TGTGCCAGCAGTGAAGGGGACTACGTGCAGCCCCAGCATTTT. Its protein product is CASSEGDYVQPQHF. The full variable domain, rest sourced from reference TRBV2 and TRBJ1-5, is EPEVTQTPSHQVTQMGQEVILRCVPISNHLYFYWYRQILGQKVEFLVSFYNNEISEKSEIFDDQFSVERPDGSNFTLKIRSTKLEDSAMYFCASSEGDYVQPQHFGDGTRLSIL.

The chain links TRBV9 to TRBJ1-1; D is perhaps TRBD1 (5 bases). V was cut by 7 bases and J by 2 bases, with 18 bases left in between. Germline CDR1 reads SGDLS; CDR2 reads YYNGEE. This CDR3 comprises 15 residues. The CDR3 sequence is CASHAPGEGNTEAFF. In nucleotides, the CDR3 is TGTGCCAGCCATGCTCCGGGGGAGGGAAACACTGAAGCTTTCTTT.

This chain links TRBV19 with TRBJ1-1; 7 positions agree with TRBD1. CDR3 length: 15 residues. The J segment lost 3 bases and the V segment lost 6 bases, leaving 10 bases of the junction unmatched. Germline V CDR1 and CDR2: LNHDA, SQIVND (reference sequence). CDR3 in DNA: TGTGCCAGTAGCAACCGACAGGGAGTGTACACTGAAGCTTTCTTT. It encodes CASSNRQGVYTEAFF.